This TCR beta chain originates from a study of blood T cell repertoires in COVID-19. Study-level background: Sites across the United States, Italy and Spain contributed samples from acute and convalescent COVID-19. From T cells, B-cell-depleted T cells, or PBMCs came the material, which was cDNA or gDNA.

Under the authors' procedure: Estimates of nucleated cell counts were drawn from the amplification of reference gene primers. Clones were sequenced by immunoSEQ multiplex PCR, and TCRdb holds only the in-frame ones, with some missing. V, J and clone size reflect that table, while D and trimming were determined from the DNA. This sample has under 400,000 clones, with over 85% found just once. V was cut by 1 base and J by 10 bases, with 10 bases left in between. Germline CDR1 is DFQATT and CDR2 is SNEGSKA (reference sequence). This CDR3 is 11 amino acids long. Those enrolled in Seattle joined during active infection and were followed longitudinally afterward.

The source is a woman aged 60 to 75 with COVID-19, enrolled during active disease. The rearrangement links TRBV20-1 to TRBJ1-1; D is perhaps TRBD1 (5 bases). Source material: peripheral blood. The chain's CDR3 is CSARAPGLAFF. The CDR3, as DNA: TGCAGTGCTAGAGCTCCAGGGTTAGCTTTCTTT.